The 20 T cell receptor beta chains below come from one sample, sequenced in a study of T cell changes during pregnancy in multiple sclerosis. Using immunoSEQ multiplex PCR, the repertoire was profiled, and TCRdb retains in-frame clones only, with some absent. The sample holds some 93,000 clones, roughly 92% seen once. Sequenced here: peripheral blood, sampled after pregnancy. These receptors all come from a female donor with multiple sclerosis, enrolled in a pregnancy study.

This clone was counted a single time. The V and J genes are TRBV19 and TRBJ2-7; 9 bases line up with TRBD2. The CDR3 contains 15 residues. Germline CDR1 and CDR2: LNHDA and SQIVND (reference sequence). The ends lost 4 bases at V and 2 bases at J; junction bases unmatched: 6. The CDR3 spells CASSRAGGTTYEQYF. DNA for the CDR3: TGTGCCAGTAGTAGGGCGGGGGGGACTACCTACGAGCAGTACTTC.

The CDR3 DNA sequence: TGTGCCAGCAGCTCAGAGCGGGGGGGCCCTAGCACAGATACGCAGTATTTT. Amino acid sequence: CASSSERGGPSTDTQYF. The rearrangement uses TRBV7-3 and TRBJ2-3; 10 bases are a match to TRBD2. V dropped 4 bases and J dropped 0; count of bases not matched to a gene: 7. The CDR3 is made up of 17 amino acids. Looked up from germline, CDR1 is SGHTA and CDR2 is FQGTGA.

The genes are TRBV6-5 and TRBJ2-7, with 9 bases aligning to TRBD2. This CDR3 spans 15 amino acids. The junction had 3 bases not matched to a gene; V was cut back by 1 base and J by 2 bases. Per the germline V gene, CDR1 is MNHEY and CDR2 is SVGAGI. The CDR3, as DNA: TGTGCCAGCAGTTACTTGGGACTAGCCCCCTACGAGCAGTACTTC. Translated, it gives CASSYLGLAPYEQYF.

The genes are TRBV19 and TRBJ1-2, with D unresolved. Germline V gives CDR1 LNHDA, CDR2 SQIVND (reference sequence). The CDR3 loop spans 13 amino acids. Trimming removed 8 bases at V and 4 bases at J, with 14 bases between. The CDR3 bases are TGTGCCAGTCGAGAGGCCGGTCTCTATGGCTACACCTTC. Amino acid sequence: CASREAGLYGYTF.

Points on this clone: This specimen includes other DNA sequences encoding the same CDR3. The chain is built from TRBV18 and TRBJ1-5, with D unclear. Trimming removed 2 bases at V and 4 bases at J, with 6 bases between. Per germline, CDR1 KGHSH and CDR2 LQKENI. CDR3 length: 13 amino acids. As DNA, the CDR3 is TGTGCCAGCTCACCAGCGGGGAATCAGCCCCAGCATTTT. It translates to CASSPAGNQPQHF.

The V and J genes are TRBV7-2 and TRBJ2-7, with TRBD2 matching over 8 bases. After removal of 2 bases from V and 4 bases from J, the junction contained 7 bases not matched to a gene. This CDR3 region has 15 residues. Germline V gene data show CDR1 as SGHTA and CDR2 as FQGNSA. CDR3: CASSLRAGEAYEQYF. CDR3 in DNA: TGTGCCAGCAGCTTAAGAGCGGGAGAGGCATACGAGCAGTACTTC.

V usage is TRBV27 and J usage is TRBJ1-1; 7 nucleotides match TRBD1. J was trimmed by 5 bases and V by 6 bases; bases with no gene match: 12. Germline values: CDR1 MNHEY, CDR2 SMNVEV (reference sequence). The CDR3 loop spans 15 amino acids. The CDR3 DNA follows: TGTGCCAGCAGGGGAACGCGACAGGGTCGGACTGAAGCTTTCTTT. Translated, it gives CASRGTRQGRTEAFF.

The chain uses TRBV4-3 and TRBJ1-6, with TRBD1 matching over 8 bases. The CDR3 is made up of 15 amino acids. Trimming cost V 4 bases and J 7 bases; bases outside gene matches: 6. From germline, CDR1 is LGHNA and CDR2 YSLEER. The CDR3 is CASSPIGQGNSPLHF. The CDR3 DNA reads TGCGCCAGCAGCCCGATTGGACAGGGAAATTCACCCCTCCACTTT.

The genes are TRBV6-1 and TRBJ1-5; TRBD1 agrees at 7 bases. The CDR3 has 20 amino acids. Per germline, CDR1 MNHNS and CDR2 SASEGT. The ends lost 1 base at V and 3 bases at J; junction bases unmatched: 18. The chain's CDR3 is CASSEVSATGRTLNNQPQHF. The CDR3 nucleotides read TGTGCCAGCAGTGAAGTTTCGGCGACAGGGAGGACGTTAAACAATCAGCCCCAGCATTTT.

V usage is TRBV5-4 and J usage is TRBJ2-7; a possible D gene is TRBD2 (5 bases). The CDR3 spans 14 residues. The germline V gene has CDR1 SGHNT and CDR2 YYREEE (reference sequence). Trimming shortened V by 0 bases and J by 2 bases, and 9 bases separated the two germline ends. DNA of the CDR3: TGTGCCAGCAGCTTGGGAGGGAAGACCTACGAGCAGTACTTC. It codes for CASSLGGKTYEQYF.

In DNA, the CDR3 is TGCGCCAGCAGCTTGGGGCTAGCGGGAGGAAGCACAGATACGCAGTATTTT. Its protein product is CASSLGLAGGSTDTQYF. This chain links TRBV5-1 with TRBJ2-3; 11 bases are shared with TRBD2. V was clipped by 0 bases and J by 0 bases; unmatched bases: 3. The CDR3 consists of 17 residues. The germline V gene has CDR1 SGHRS and CDR2 YFSETQ.

This rearrangement joins TRBV10-3 to TRBJ1-5; 7 nucleotides match TRBD1. CDR1 is ENHRY and CDR2 is SYGVKD in the germline V gene. The CDR3 loop spans 13 amino acids. V dropped 8 bases and J dropped 7; count of bases not matched to a gene: 8. This CDR3 reads CAIRQGEKQPQHF. In nucleotides, the CDR3 is TGTGCCATCCGGCAGGGGGAGAAACAGCCCCAGCATTTT.

V is TRBV30 and J is TRBJ2-3, with 11 bases identical to TRBD1. The germline gives CDR1 GTSNPN, CDR2 SVGIG (reference sequence). Losses at the gene ends were 0 bases for V and 5 bases for J; bases not matched to a gene: 7. There are 16 residues in the CDR3. The CDR3 here is CAWSVGTGGGKDTQYF. The CDR3 DNA follows: TGTGCCTGGAGTGTCGGGACAGGGGGTGGGAAAGATACGCAGTATTTT.

The V gene is TRBV2, the J gene TRBJ2-1, with 8 bases lining up with TRBD2. The germline V gene has CDR1 SNHLY and CDR2 FYNNEI. The CDR3 is 15 residues long. V shed 4 bases, J shed 0 bases, and the junction held 2 bases outside the gene matches. DNA for the CDR3: TGTGCCAGCAGTGTACTAGCGGACTCCTACAATGAGCAGTTCTTC. The encoded protein is CASSVLADSYNEQFF.

The chain employs TRBV25-1 and TRBJ2-5; 7 bases are a match to TRBD2. Germline CDR1 reads MGHDK; CDR2 reads SYGVNS. J gave up 1 base and V 3 bases, and 8 bases lay outside the gene matches. The CDR3 consists of 16 residues. The CDR3 here is CASSETILASQETQYF. The CDR3 nucleotides are TGTGCCAGCAGTGAGACGATACTAGCGAGCCAAGAGACCCAGTACTTC.

The V and J genes are TRBV5-1 and TRBJ2-5; tentatively, D is TRBD2 (6 bases). V was pared by 7 bases and J by 4 bases, with 14 bases between. Germline V gene sequence: CDR1 SGHRS, CDR2 YFSETQ. The CDR3 runs to 13 residues. The CDR3 loop reads CASCLVGGETQYF. As DNA, the CDR3 is TGCGCCAGCTGCCTGGTGGGAGGAGAGACCCAGTACTTC. The full variable domain, its missing parts supplied by reference TRBV5-1 and TRBJ2-5, is KAGVTQTPRYLIKTRGQQVTLSCSPISGHRSVSWYQQTPGQGLQFLFEYFSETQRNKGNFPGRFSGRQFSNSRSEMNVSTLELGDSALYLCASCLVGGETQYFGPGTRLLVL.

The chain carries TRBV30 and TRBJ1-5; D is undetermined. The germline gives CDR1 GTSNPN, CDR2 SVGIG (reference sequence). The CDR3 contains 12 residues. The ends were cut back, 8 bases at V and 2 bases at J, with 10 bases in the middle. As DNA, the CDR3 is TGTGCCGGTTCAGAGGGCAATCAGCCCCAGCATTTT. This codes for CAGSEGNQPQHF.

The chain carries TRBV29-1 and TRBJ2-5; D not certain. Trimming left V 2 bases short and J 6 bases short, with 7 bases between. CDR1 is SQVTM, CDR2 ANQGSEA, per germline. CDR3 length: 11 amino acids. CDR3 bases: TGCAGCGTTGAACGATCTAAGACCCAGTACTTC. Encoded protein: CSVERSKTQYF.

The chain combines TRBV6-4 with TRBJ2-1; TRBD2 matches at 10 bases. This CDR3 region has 16 residues. V was clipped by 4 bases and J by 4 bases; unmatched bases: 7. Germline CDR1 MRHNA, CDR2 SNTAGT. This CDR3 is CASSAFTSGEYNEQFF. DNA for the CDR3: TGTGCCAGCAGTGCCTTCACTAGCGGGGAATACAATGAGCAGTTCTTC.

The chain carries TRBV7-2 and TRBJ1-2, with TRBD1 as a possible D gene (5 bases). Germline values: CDR1 SGHTA, CDR2 FQGNSA. CDR3 length: 13 amino acids. The germline V and J ends were trimmed by 0 bases and 8 bases, with 10 bases remaining between them. For the CDR3, the DNA is TGTGCCAGCAGCTTAGCGGGGGGAGAGGGCTACACCTTC. Amino acids: CASSLAGGEGYTF.